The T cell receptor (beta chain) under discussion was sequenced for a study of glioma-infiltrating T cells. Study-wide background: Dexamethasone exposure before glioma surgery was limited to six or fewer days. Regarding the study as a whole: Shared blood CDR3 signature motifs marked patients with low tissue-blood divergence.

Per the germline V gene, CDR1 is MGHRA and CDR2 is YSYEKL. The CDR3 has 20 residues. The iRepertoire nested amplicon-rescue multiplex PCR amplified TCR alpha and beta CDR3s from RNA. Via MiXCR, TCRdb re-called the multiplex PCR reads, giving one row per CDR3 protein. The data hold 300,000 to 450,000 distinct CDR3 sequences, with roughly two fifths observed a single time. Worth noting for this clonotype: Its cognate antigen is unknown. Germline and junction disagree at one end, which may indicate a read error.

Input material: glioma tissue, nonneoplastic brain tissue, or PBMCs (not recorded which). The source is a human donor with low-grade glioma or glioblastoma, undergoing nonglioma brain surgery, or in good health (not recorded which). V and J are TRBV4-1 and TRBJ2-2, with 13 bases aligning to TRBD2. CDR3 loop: CASSQPPGLAGPLNTGELLF. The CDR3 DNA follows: TGCGCCAGCAGCCAACCTCCGGGACTAGCGGGACCCCTTAACACCGGGGAGCTGCTTTTT.